The present entry profiles one T cell receptor (beta chain) with its context. This clonotype is a singleton in its sample. The clone's antigen remains unknown. A much larger clone lies one base from this, so it may be a read error. The lymph node samples were taken from the axillary draining lymph nodes of breast cancer patients. Sequencing was carried out with an Illumina HiSeq 2000. Multiplex PCR amplification was used to generate the TCR beta chain libraries. High-throughput sequencing was used to analyze the amplified TCR beta chain products. In-frame beta chains were kept once TCRdb had trimmed the public reads at Q25 with fastp and called clones with MiXCR. Identical CDR3 proteins give one entry, which carries the most common genes and DNA. This sample lists over 130,000 distinct CDR3 sequences; roughly 33% were detected once. The ten largest clones take up 2.3% of the sample. Looking up the germline V gene yields CDR1 SQVTM and CDR2 ANQGSEA. The CDR3 numbers 13 residues from cysteine through phenylalanine. Only the CDR3 DNA is retained, 39 bases long and in frame from the first base. V is shortened by 7 bases, J by 1 base, and the region joining them spans 13 bases.

The data are from a study of breast tumors, draining lymph nodes, adjacent tissues (dated by TCRdb to the mid-2010s). Context from the whole study: In breast cancer patients, the study compared the TCR beta repertoires of tumor, adjacent nontumor tissue and axillary lymph nodes. In human breast cancer, the study set out to assess how tumor, surrounding tissue and draining lymph node repertoires relate to one another and whether T cells might be exchanged between them. The paper as a whole reports these results and caveats: The data were considered consistent with most tumor T cells being derived from the lymph node and subsequently expanding within tumor tissue. Tumor and nontumor tissue repertoires were found to be significantly more similar in luminal-like than in basal-like breast cancer. Rather than being directly demonstrated, the conclusion that tumor T cells originate in lymph nodes was presented as consistent with a hypothesis. Tumors showed preferential V and J gene usage, and their T-cell repertoire diversity fell below that of lymph nodes yet above that of nontumor tissue.

The TCR originated in a female donor with breast cancer. Some clones in this sample may be carry-over from other donors' samples. Sequenced input: axillary lymph node tissue. Recombination connected TRBV29-1 to TRBJ1-1; the D segment cannot be called with confidence. For the CDR3, the sequence is CSAGGEANTEAFF. Read as DNA, the sequence is TGCAGCGCTGGTGGAGAAGCGAACACTGAAGCTTTCTTT.